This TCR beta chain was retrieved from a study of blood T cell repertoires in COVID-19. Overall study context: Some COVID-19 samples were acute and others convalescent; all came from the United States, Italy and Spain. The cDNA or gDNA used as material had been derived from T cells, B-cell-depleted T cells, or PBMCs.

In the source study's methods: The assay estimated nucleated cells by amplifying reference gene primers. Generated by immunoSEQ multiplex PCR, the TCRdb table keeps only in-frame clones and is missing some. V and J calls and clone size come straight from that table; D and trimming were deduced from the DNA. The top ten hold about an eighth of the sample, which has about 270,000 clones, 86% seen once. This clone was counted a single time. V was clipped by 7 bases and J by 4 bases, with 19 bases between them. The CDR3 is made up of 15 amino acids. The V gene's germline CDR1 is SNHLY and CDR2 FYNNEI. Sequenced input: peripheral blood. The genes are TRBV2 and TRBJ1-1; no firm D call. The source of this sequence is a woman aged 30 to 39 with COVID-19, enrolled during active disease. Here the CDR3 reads CASTSPTAGVTEAFF. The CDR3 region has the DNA TGTGCCAGCACCTCCCCGACTGCCGGTGTCACTGAAGCTTTCTTT.